This TCR beta chain was recorded in a study of blood T cell repertoires in COVID-19. Study background: In each case, the material was cDNA or gDNA derived from T cells, B-cell-depleted T cells, or PBMCs.

This study enrolled people aged 18 to 89 from around 25 US geographic areas. In assigning cohorts, the study relied on participant-reported clinical history. Individuals in the exposed group had encountered a COVID-19 case within 2 weeks preceding study entry. TCRdb keeps only in-frame clones here, not all; method: immunoSEQ multiplex PCR. The table records some 360,000 clones, 85% to 90% of them present only once. The CDR3 loop spans 12 amino acids. Trimming took 7 bases from V and 2 from J, leaving 6 bases between them. Germline CDR1 LNHDA, CDR2 SQIVND (reference sequence). Sequenced material: PBMCs or T cells enriched from blood (not recorded which). The chain is built from TRBV19 and TRBJ1-3; D call uncertain. The origin of this receptor is a woman aged 25-40 years who had been exposed to COVID-19. As DNA, the CDR3 is TGTGCCAGTATGGGCCCTGGAAACACCATATATTTT. Residues: CASMGPGNTIYF.